This T cell receptor beta chain was found in a study of lymphopenia after photon versus proton radiotherapy. Notes on the study in general: After the lymphocyte nadir, photon-treated repertoires showed oligoclonal expansion, especially of CD8+ Temra cells. Authors raise, but do not show, better survival with proton therapy.

This table comes from immunoSEQ multiplex PCR, and its TCRdb copy is limited to in-frame clones, with some not included. The sample gives around 66,000 clones, approximately 86% of which show up once; more than 2% is in the top ten. Notes on this clone: Its antigen is as yet unknown.

The CDR3 covers 14 residues. Germline loops: CDR1 LNHDA, CDR2 SQIVND (reference sequence). The V and J ends lost 5 bases and 6 bases respectively, with 16 bases between them. The sequenced sample was peripheral blood, obtained from a patient treated with photon-based radiotherapy. The chain has TRBV19 and TRBJ1-2; the D is unclear. The sequence was obtained from a man in his forties with gastric cancer. Written as DNA, the CDR3 is TGTGCCAGTAGTTGGGTTGGGTCCCAGAATGGCTACACCTTC. It specifies CASSWVGSQNGYTF. The variable domain in full, completed from reference TRBV19 and TRBJ1-2, reads DGGITQSPKYLFRKEGQNVTLSCEQNLNHDAMYWYRQDPGQGLRLIYYSQIVNDFQKGDIAEGYSVSREKKESFPLTVTSAQKNPTAFYLCASSWVGSQNGYTFGSGTRLTVV.